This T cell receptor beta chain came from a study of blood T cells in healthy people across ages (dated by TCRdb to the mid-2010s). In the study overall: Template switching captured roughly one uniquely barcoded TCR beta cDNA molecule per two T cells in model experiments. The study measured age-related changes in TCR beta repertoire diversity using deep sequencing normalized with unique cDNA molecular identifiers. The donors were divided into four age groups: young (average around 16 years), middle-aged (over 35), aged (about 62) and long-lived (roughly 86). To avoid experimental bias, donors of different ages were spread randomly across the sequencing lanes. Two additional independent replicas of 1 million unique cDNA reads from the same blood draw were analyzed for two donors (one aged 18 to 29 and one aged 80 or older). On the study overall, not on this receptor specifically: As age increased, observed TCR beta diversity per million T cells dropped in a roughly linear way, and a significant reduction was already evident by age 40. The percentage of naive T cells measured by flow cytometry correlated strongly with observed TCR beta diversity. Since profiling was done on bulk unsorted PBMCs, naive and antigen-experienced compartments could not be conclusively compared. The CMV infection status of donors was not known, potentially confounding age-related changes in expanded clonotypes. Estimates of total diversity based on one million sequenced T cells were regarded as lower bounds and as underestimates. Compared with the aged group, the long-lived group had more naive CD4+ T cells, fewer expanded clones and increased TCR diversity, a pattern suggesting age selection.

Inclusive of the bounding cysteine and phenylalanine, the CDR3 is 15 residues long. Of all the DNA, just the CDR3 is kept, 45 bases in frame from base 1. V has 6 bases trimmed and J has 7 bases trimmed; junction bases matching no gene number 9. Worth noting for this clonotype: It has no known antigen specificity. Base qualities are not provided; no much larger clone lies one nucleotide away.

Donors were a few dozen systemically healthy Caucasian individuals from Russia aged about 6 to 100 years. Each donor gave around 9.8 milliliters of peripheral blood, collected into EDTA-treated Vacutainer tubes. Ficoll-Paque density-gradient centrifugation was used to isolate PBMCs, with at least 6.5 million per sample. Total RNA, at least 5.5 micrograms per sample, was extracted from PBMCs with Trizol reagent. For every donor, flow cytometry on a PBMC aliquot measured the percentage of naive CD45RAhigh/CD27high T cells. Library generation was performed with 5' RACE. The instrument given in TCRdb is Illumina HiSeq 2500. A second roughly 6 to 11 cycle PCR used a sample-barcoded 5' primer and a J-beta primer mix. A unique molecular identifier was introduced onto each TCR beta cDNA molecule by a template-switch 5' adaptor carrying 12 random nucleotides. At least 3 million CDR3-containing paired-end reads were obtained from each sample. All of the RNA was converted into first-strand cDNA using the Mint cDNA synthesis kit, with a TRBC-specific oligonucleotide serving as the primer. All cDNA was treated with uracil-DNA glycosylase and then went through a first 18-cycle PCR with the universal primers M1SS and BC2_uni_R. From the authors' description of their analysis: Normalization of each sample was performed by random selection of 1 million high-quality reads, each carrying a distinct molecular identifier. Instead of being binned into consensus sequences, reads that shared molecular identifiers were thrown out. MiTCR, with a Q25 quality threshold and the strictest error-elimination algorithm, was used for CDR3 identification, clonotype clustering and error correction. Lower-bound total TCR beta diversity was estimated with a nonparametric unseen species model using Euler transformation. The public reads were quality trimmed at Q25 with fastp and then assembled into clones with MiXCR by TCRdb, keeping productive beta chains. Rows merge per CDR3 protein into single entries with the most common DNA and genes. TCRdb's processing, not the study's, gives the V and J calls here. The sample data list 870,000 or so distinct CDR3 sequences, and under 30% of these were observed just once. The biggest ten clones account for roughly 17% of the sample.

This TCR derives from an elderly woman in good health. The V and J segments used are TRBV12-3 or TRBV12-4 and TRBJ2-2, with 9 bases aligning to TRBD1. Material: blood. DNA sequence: TGTGCCAGCAGAGTAGGGACAGGGAGGATCGGGGAGCTGTTTTTT. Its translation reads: CASRVGTGRIGELFF.